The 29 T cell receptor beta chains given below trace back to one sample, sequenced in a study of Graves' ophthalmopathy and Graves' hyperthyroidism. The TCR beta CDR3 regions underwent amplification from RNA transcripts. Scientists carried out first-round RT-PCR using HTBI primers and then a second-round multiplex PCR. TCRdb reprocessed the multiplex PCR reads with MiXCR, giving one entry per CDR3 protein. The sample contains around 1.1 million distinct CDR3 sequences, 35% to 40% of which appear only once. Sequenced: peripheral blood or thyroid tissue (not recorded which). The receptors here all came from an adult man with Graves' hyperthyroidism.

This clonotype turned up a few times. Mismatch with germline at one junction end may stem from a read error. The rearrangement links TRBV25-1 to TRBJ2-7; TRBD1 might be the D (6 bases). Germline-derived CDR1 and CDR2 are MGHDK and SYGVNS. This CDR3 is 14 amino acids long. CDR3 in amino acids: CASRNTGHGYERYF. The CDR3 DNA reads TGTGCCAGCAGAAACACAGGGCATGGTTACGAGCGGTACTTC.

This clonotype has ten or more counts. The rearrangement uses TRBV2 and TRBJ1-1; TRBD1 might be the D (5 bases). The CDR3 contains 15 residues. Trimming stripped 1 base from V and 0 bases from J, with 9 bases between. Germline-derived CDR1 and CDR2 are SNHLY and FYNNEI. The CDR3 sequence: CASSEDRFMNTEAFF. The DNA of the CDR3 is TGTGCCAGCAGTGAAGACAGGTTCATGAACACTGAAGCTTTCTTT.

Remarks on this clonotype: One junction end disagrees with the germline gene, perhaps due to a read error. The CDR3 loop is CASSQEKGRFPYEQHF. The CDR3 coding sequence is TGCGCCAGCAGCCAAGAGAAGGGGCGATTTCCCTACGAGCAGCACTTC. This rearrangement joins TRBV4-3 to TRBJ2-7; D is possibly TRBD1 (5 bases). The germline V gene encodes CDR1 LGHNA and CDR2 YSLEER. This CDR3 is built from 16 residues.

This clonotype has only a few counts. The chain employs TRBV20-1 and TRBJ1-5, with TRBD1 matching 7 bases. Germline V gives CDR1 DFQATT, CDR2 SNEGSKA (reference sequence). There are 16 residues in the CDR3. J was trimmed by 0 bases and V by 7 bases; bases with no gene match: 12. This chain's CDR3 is CSGRGGDSYSNQPQHF. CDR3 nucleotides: TGCAGTGGAAGAGGGGGGGACAGTTATAGCAATCAGCCCCAGCATTTT.

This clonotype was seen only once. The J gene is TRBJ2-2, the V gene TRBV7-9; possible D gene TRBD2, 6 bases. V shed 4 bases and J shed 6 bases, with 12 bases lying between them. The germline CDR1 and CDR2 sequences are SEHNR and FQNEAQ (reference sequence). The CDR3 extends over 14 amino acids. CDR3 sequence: CASSSFRGSGELFF. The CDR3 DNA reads TGTGCCAGCAGCTCCTTTCGGGGGTCCGGGGAGCTGTTTTTT. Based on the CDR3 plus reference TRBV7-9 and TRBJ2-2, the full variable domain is DTGVSQNPRHKITKRGQNVTFRCDPISEHNRLYWYRQTLGQGPEFLTYFQNEAQLEKSRLLSDRFSAERPKGSFSTLEIQRTEQGDSAMYLCASSSFRGSGELFFGEGSRLTVL.

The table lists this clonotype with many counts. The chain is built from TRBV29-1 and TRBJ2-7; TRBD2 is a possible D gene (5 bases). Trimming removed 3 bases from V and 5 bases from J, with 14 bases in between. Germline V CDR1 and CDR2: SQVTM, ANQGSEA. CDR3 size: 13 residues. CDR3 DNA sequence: TGCAGCGTTGATTTCGGGGAGAGGGACGAGCAGTACTTC. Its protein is CSVDFGERDEQYF.

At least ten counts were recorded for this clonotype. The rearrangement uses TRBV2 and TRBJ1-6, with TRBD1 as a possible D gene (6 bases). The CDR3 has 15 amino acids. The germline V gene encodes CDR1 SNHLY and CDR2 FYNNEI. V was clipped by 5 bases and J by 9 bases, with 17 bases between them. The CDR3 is CASSNRVRLGSPLHF. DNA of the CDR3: TGTGCCAGCAGTAACAGGGTGAGGCTTGGTTCACCCCTCCACTTT. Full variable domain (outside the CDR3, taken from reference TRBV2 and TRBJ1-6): EPEVTQTPSHQVTQMGQEVILRCVPISNHLYFYWYRQILGQKVEFLVSFYNNEISEKSEIFDDQFSVERPDGSNFTLKIRSTKLEDSAMYFCASSNRVRLGSPLHFGNGTRLTVT.

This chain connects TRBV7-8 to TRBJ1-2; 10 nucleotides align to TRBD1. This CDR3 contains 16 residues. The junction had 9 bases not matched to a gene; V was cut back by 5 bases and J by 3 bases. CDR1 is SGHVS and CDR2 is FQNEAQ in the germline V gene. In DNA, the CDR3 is TGTGCCAGCAGCCCCCCGAGTGGGACAGGGGACTATGGCTACACCTTC. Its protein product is CASSPPSGTGDYGYTF.

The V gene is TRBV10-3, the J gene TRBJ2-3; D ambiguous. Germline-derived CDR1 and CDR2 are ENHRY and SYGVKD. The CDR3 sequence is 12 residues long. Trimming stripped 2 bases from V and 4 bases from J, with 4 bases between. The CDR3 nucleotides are TGTGCCATCAGTGAGGTGGCAGATACGCAGTATTTT. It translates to CAISEVADTQYF.

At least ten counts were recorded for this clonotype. DNA of the CDR3: TGTGCCAGCACTGAGGGAGCGGACTACGAGCAGTACTTC. Translation gives CASTEGADYEQYF. The chain combines TRBV2 with TRBJ2-7, with a tentative D call TRBD2 (5 bases). Germline values: CDR1 SNHLY, CDR2 FYNNEI. Trimming took off 7 bases at V and 3 bases at J, with 13 bases between the two ends. The length of the CDR3 is 13 residues.

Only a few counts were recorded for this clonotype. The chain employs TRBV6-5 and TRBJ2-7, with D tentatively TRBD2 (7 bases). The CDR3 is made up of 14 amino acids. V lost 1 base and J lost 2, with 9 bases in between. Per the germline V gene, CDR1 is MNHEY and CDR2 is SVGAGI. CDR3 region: CASSYWGGPYEQYF. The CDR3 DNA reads TGTGCCAGCAGTTACTGGGGGGGGCCCTACGAGCAGTACTTC.

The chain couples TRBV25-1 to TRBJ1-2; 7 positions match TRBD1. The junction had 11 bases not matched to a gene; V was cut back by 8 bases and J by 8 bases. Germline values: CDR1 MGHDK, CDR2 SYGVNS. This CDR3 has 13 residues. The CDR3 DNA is TGTGCCAGCGTTGAATCGACAGGGAGGGGCTACACCTTC. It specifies CASVESTGRGYTF.

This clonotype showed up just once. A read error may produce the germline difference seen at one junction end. CDR3 protein: CAISESGSDGYTF. Written as DNA, the CDR3 is TGTGCCATCAGTGAGTCAGGGTCTGATGGCTACACCTTC. The chain joins TRBV6-5 to TRBJ1-2; D possibly corresponds to TRBD1 (5 bases). The CDR3 consists of 13 residues. Germline lookup yields CDR1 MNHEY and CDR2 SVGAGI.

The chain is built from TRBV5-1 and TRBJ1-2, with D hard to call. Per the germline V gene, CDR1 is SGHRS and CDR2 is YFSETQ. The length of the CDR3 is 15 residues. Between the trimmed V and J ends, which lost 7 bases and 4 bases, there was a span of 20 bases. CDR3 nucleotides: TGCGCCAGCGCTGCCCGGGCCGCAGGAATCTATGGCTACACCTTC. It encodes CASAARAAGIYGYTF. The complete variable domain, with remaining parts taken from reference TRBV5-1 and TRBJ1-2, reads KAGVTQTPRYLIKTRGQQVTLSCSPISGHRSVSWYQQTPGQGLQFLFEYFSETQRNKGNFPGRFSGRQFSNSRSEMNVSTLELGDSALYLCASAARAAGIYGYTFGSGTRLTVV.

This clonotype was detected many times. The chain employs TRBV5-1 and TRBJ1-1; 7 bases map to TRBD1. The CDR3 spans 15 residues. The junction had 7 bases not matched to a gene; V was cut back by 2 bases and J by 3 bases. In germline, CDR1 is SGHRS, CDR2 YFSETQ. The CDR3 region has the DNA TGCGCCAGCAGCTTACGCGGGACAGCTGACACTGAAGCTTTCTTT. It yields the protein CASSLRGTADTEAFF.

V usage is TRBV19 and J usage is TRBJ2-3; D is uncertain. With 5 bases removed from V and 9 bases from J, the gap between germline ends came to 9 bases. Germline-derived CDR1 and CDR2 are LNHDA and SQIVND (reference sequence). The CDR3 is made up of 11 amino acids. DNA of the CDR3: TGTGCCAGTAGTGGGGTAGACACGCAGTATTTT. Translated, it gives CASSGVDTQYF.

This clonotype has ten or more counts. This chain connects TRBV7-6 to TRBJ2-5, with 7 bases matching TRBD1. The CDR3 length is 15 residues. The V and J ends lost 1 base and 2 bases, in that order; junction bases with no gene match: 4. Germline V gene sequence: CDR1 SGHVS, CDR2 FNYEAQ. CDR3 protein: CASSLGKTGQETQYF. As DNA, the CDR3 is TGTGCCAGCAGCTTAGGGAAGACAGGGCAAGAGACCCAGTACTTC.

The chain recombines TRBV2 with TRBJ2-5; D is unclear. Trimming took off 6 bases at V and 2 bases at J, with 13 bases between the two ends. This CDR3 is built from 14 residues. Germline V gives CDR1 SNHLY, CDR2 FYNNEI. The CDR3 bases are TGTGCCAGCAGAGACCCTAGGGCGCAAGAGACCCAGTACTTC. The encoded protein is CASRDPRAQETQYF.

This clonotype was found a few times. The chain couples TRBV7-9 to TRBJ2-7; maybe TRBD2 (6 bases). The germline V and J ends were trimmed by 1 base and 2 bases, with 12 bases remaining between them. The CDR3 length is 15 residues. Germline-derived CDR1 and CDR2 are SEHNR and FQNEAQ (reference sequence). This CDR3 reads CASSLGSGPTYEQYF. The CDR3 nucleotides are TGTGCCAGCAGCTTAGGCAGCGGGCCTACCTACGAGCAGTACTTC. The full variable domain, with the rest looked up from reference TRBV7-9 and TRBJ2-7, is DTGVSQNPRHKITKRGQNVTFRCDPISEHNRLYWYRQTLGQGPEFLTYFQNEAQLEKSRLLSDRFSAERPKGSFSTLEIQRTEQGDSAMYLCASSLGSGPTYEQYFGPGTRLTVT.

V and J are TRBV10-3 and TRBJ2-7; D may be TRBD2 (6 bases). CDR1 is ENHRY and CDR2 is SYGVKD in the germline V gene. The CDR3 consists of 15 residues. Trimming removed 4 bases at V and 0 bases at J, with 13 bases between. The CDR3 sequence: CAISASAISSYEQYF. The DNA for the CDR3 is TGTGCCATCAGTGCTAGCGCAATTAGCTCCTACGAGCAGTACTTC.

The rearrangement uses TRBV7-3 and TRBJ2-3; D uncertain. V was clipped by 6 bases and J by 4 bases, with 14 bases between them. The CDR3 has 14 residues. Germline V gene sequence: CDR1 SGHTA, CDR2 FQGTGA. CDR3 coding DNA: TGTGCCAGCAGTCCGATAGGTGGGGCAGATACGCAGTATTTT. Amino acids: CASSPIGGADTQYF.

The DNA of the CDR3 is TGTGCCTGGAATACAGATAGCAATCAGCCCCAGCATTTT. Its protein product is CAWNTDSNQPQHF. The chain couples TRBV30 to TRBJ1-5; D not resolved. Trimming took 4 bases from V and 0 from J, leaving 7 bases between them. CDR3 length: 13 residues. CDR1 and CDR2 from the germline V gene are GTSNPN and SVGIG (reference sequence). The full variable domain, completed using reference TRBV30 and TRBJ1-5, is SQTIHQWPATLVQPVGSPLSLECTVEGTSNPNLYWYRQAAGRGLQLLFYSVGIGQISSEVPQNLSASRPQDRQFILSSKKLLLSDSGFYLCAWNTDSNQPQHFGDGTRLSIL.

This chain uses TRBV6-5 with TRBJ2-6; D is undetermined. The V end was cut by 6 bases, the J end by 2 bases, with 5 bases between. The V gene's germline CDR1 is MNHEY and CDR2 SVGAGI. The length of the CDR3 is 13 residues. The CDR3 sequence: CASRSTGANVLTF. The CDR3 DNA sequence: TGTGCCAGCAGATCTACTGGGGCCAACGTCCTGACTTTC.

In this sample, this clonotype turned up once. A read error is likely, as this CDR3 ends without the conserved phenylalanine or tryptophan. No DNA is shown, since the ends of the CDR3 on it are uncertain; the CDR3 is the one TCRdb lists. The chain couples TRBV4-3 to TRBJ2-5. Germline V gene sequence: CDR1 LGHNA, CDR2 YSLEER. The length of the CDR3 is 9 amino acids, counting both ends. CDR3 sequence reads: CASSQELYY.

The CDR3 DNA sequence: TGTGCCACCAGGAGGAACCGGGAGACTAACTATGGCTACACCTTC. This sequence encodes CATRRNRETNYGYTF. The chain joins TRBV15 to TRBJ1-2; D is ambiguous. Germline V gene data show CDR1 as LNHNV and CDR2 as YYDKDF (reference sequence). The V and J ends lost 6 bases and 0 bases respectively, with 14 bases between them. The CDR3 sequence is 15 residues long.

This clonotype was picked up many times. The CDR3 coding sequence is TGTGCCACCAGTGACTATAGACAGGGGGGGGAGACCCAGTACTTC. This encodes CATSDYRQGGETQYF. This chain uses TRBV24-1 with TRBJ2-5; 9 bases are a match to TRBD1. The V and J ends lost 4 bases and 5 bases, in that order; junction bases with no gene match: 7. Germline assignment: CDR1 KGHDR and CDR2 SFDVKD. The CDR3 is 15 residues long.

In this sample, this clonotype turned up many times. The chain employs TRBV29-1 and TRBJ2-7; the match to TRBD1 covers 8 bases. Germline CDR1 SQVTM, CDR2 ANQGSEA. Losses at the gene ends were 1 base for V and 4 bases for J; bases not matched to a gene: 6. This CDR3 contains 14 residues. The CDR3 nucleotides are TGCAGCGTTGAAGGGACAGGGCTAGAATACGAGCAGTACTTC. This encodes CSVEGTGLEYEQYF.

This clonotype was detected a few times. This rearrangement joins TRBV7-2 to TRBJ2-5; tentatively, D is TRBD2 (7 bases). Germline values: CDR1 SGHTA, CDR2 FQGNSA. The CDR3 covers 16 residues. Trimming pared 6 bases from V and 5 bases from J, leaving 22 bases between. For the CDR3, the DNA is TGTGCCAGCAGAACAGTGCGGGGGCTTAAAGGGGAGACCCAGTACTTC. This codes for CASRTVRGLKGETQYF.

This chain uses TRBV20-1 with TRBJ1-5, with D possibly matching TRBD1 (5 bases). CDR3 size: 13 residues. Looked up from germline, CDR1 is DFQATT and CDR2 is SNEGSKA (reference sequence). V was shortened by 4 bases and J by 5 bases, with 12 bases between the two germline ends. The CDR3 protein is CSATGARDQPQHF. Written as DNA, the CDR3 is TGCAGTGCTACCGGGGCCAGGGATCAGCCCCAGCATTTT.